These T cell receptor beta chains were read from a single sample in a study of memory B cells and T cells in multiple sclerosis. Libraries were prepared by immunoSEQ multiplex PCR; TCRdb keeps only in-frame clonotypes and omits some of them. The top ten hold around 2.5% of the sample, which has roughly 14,000 clones, 69% seen once. Material for sequencing was memory (CD45RO+) CD4+ T cells from blood. The receptors derive from a human donor with multiple sclerosis. Each CDR3 is given with its conserved first and last residue. Each record gives: J gene, clone size, D gene, V gene, CDR3 protein. The D gene is left open where the match is weak. Expanded clones get a size class; other rows say once, few or many, or leave the size out.

J gene: TRBJ2-5; clone size: once; D gene: TRBD2; V gene: TRBV5-1; CDR3 protein: CASSLGGLAGGRQETQYF
J gene: TRBJ1-1; clone size: NA; D gene: TRBD1; V gene: TRBV2; CDR3 protein: CASSDRTGWAFF
J gene: TRBJ1-3; clone size: NA; D gene: NA; V gene: TRBV6-6; CDR3 protein: CASSYSPGSGNTIYF
J gene: TRBJ2-1; clone size: NA; D gene: TRBD1; V gene: TRBV29-1; CDR3 protein: CSGKQGTAEQFF
J gene: TRBJ1-2; clone size: NA; D gene: TRBD1; V gene: TRBV6-1; CDR3 protein: CASSSTGVGGYTF
J gene: TRBJ1-5; clone size: NA; D gene: NA; V gene: TRBV19; CDR3 protein: CASQKGEQPQHF
J gene: TRBJ2-2; clone size: few; D gene: TRBD2; V gene: TRBV19; CDR3 protein: CASRPRLAGGDTGELFF
J gene: TRBJ2-1; clone size: NA; D gene: NA; V gene: TRBV5-1; CDR3 protein: CASSLAGSGDYNEQFF
J gene: TRBJ2-2; clone size: NA; D gene: NA; V gene: TRBV28; CDR3 protein: CATSLPNTGELFF
J gene: TRBJ1-1; clone size: NA; D gene: NA; V gene: TRBV6-5; CDR3 protein: CASSSLPGEAFF
J gene: TRBJ2-7; clone size: NA; D gene: NA; V gene: TRBV5-1; CDR3 protein: CASSLVGGSYEQYF
J gene: TRBJ2-7; clone size: NA; D gene: TRBD2; V gene: TRBV25-1; CDR3 protein: CASSASGTKSYEQYF
J gene: TRBJ1-2; clone size: NA; D gene: NA; V gene: TRBV6-1; CDR3 protein: CASSDAVAYGYTF
J gene: TRBJ1-5; clone size: NA; D gene: TRBD1; V gene: TRBV19; CDR3 protein: CASSPRTGDYSNQPQHF
J gene: TRBJ2-1; clone size: NA; D gene: NA; V gene: TRBV5-1; CDR3 protein: CASRLALGEGQFF
J gene: TRBJ2-6; clone size: once; D gene: NA; V gene: TRBV27; CDR3 protein: CATQGGGSGANVLTF
J gene: TRBJ2-2; clone size: NA; D gene: NA; V gene: TRBV9; CDR3 protein: CASSVGTANTGELFF
J gene: TRBJ2-1; clone size: NA; D gene: NA; V gene: TRBV9; CDR3 protein: CASSVGVMGLTAYNEQFF
J gene: TRBJ2-7; clone size: NA; D gene: NA; V gene: TRBV12-1; CDR3 protein: CASRPNRVPSSYEQYF
J gene: TRBJ2-5; clone size: once; D gene: TRBD1; V gene: TRBV27; CDR3 protein: CASSLGIGDRTQETQYF
J gene: TRBJ1-6; clone size: NA; D gene: NA; V gene: TRBV6-5; CDR3 protein: CASRRDRNSPLHF
J gene: TRBJ1-6; clone size: NA; D gene: NA; V gene: TRBV5-1; CDR3 protein: CASSLSLRQGSNSPLHF
J gene: TRBJ2-3; clone size: once; D gene: TRBD2; V gene: TRBV30; CDR3 protein: CAWSVGGAYTQYF
J gene: TRBJ2-2; clone size: NA; D gene: TRBD2; V gene: TRBV12-5; CDR3 protein: CASGSTPLSGRVNTGELFF
J gene: TRBJ2-2; clone size: NA; D gene: NA; V gene: TRBV9; CDR3 protein: CASSVDQGRATGELFF
J gene: TRBJ1-1; clone size: NA; D gene: NA; V gene: TRBV6-5; CDR3 protein: CASSYSNFLTDEAFF
J gene: TRBJ1-1; clone size: few; D gene: NA; V gene: TRBV20-1; CDR3 protein: CSARDGAVAFF
J gene: TRBJ1-2; clone size: medium-sized; D gene: NA; V gene: TRBV5-4; CDR3 protein: CASSVAGLRGYTF
J gene: TRBJ2-1; clone size: NA; D gene: TRBD2; V gene: TRBV18; CDR3 protein: CASSLPGLPYNEQFF
J gene: TRBJ2-5; clone size: few; D gene: NA; V gene: TRBV14; CDR3 protein: CASSQDRGRDQETQYF
J gene: TRBJ1-1; clone size: once; D gene: TRBD1; V gene: TRBV6-5; CDR3 protein: CASSGQGAAFF
J gene: TRBJ1-2; clone size: NA; D gene: TRBD1; V gene: TRBV19; CDR3 protein: CASSPWDRRKIGYTF
J gene: TRBJ1-6; clone size: few; D gene: NA; V gene: TRBV29-1; CDR3 protein: CSVPPRDLGF
J gene: TRBJ1-1; clone size: few; D gene: NA; V gene: TRBV19; CDR3 protein: CASSMENRRVFF
J gene: TRBJ1-1; clone size: NA; D gene: TRBD1; V gene: TRBV6-5; CDR3 protein: CASSYRGQGNTEAFF
J gene: TRBJ2-1; clone size: NA; D gene: TRBD2; V gene: TRBV29-1; CDR3 protein: CSVEDGIGLAGLSSYNEQFF
J gene: TRBJ2-5; clone size: NA; D gene: TRBD1; V gene: TRBV25-1; CDR3 protein: CASRQGARETQYF
J gene: TRBJ1-1; clone size: NA; D gene: NA; V gene: TRBV28; CDR3 protein: CACQGGGRYTEAFF
J gene: TRBJ2-1; clone size: few; D gene: TRBD2; V gene: TRBV6-5; CDR3 protein: CASNRPGLADNEQFF
J gene: TRBJ2-6; clone size: NA; D gene: TRBD1; V gene: TRBV4-2; CDR3 protein: CASSQDQGDSGANVLTF
J gene: TRBJ1-1; clone size: NA; D gene: TRBD1; V gene: TRBV5-1; CDR3 protein: CASSPGMDRAVKYTEAFF
J gene: TRBJ2-4; clone size: NA; D gene: NA; V gene: TRBV5-6; CDR3 protein: CASSLGQAKNIQYF
J gene: TRBJ1-1; clone size: NA; D gene: NA; V gene: TRBV2; CDR3 protein: CASNLQGPNTEAFF
J gene: TRBJ2-7; clone size: NA; D gene: TRBD2; V gene: TRBV5-4; CDR3 protein: CASSFTSGSLYEQYF
J gene: TRBJ2-1; clone size: NA; D gene: NA; V gene: TRBV5-1; CDR3 protein: CASSLEGLSYNEQFF
J gene: TRBJ2-1; clone size: once; D gene: TRBD2; V gene: TRBV30; CDR3 protein: CARQSGTSGYNEQFF
J gene: TRBJ2-7; clone size: NA; D gene: NA; V gene: TRBV5-6; CDR3 protein: CASIPFGGSSYEQYF
J gene: TRBJ2-7; clone size: NA; D gene: NA; V gene: TRBV27; CDR3 protein: CASSGTSRGSYEQYF
J gene: TRBJ1-2; clone size: few; D gene: NA; V gene: TRBV20-1; CDR3 protein: CSARSGGYTF
J gene: TRBJ2-5; clone size: NA; D gene: TRBD1; V gene: TRBV19; CDR3 protein: CASSTTGTGAETQYF
J gene: TRBJ2-5; clone size: NA; D gene: TRBD1; V gene: TRBV6-1; CDR3 protein: CASSGGQGATQYF
J gene: TRBJ1-4; clone size: NA; D gene: TRBD1; V gene: TRBV28; CDR3 protein: CASSYRGTGEKLFF
J gene: TRBJ1-4; clone size: few; D gene: NA; V gene: TRBV30; CDR3 protein: CAWTGNEKLFF